One sample yielded the 16 T cell receptor beta chains listed below, sequenced in a study of cytomegalovirus exposure and HLA in healthy donors. It was with 60 Vbeta and 13 Jbeta primers that the PCR ran. TCRdb's copy holds only in-frame clones and misses some; the assay was immunoSEQ multiplex PCR. The sample includes over 150,000 clones, roughly 78% of them seen just once. Sequenced material: PBMCs. These receptors were taken from a woman in her 50s in good health and CMV-seropositive.

This clone was counted a few times. The genes are TRBV5-1 and TRBJ2-7, with 11 bases matching TRBD2. Germline V gives CDR1 SGHRS, CDR2 YFSETQ. Trimming removed 0 bases from V and 3 bases from J; junction bases left unmatched: 2. The CDR3 has 15 amino acids. CDR3 bases: TGCGCCAGCAGCTTGGACCTAGCGGGGGGCTACGAGCAGTACTTC. It is translated as CASSLDLAGGYEQYF.

This rearrangement joins TRBV2 to TRBJ1-4; TRBD1 matches at 7 bases. Losses at the gene ends were 7 bases for V and 4 bases for J; bases not matched to a gene: 12. This CDR3 comprises 16 residues. CDR1 SNHLY and CDR2 FYNNEI come from the germline V gene. CDR3 in DNA: TGTGCCAGCACCTCATCCACCGGGACAGTTAATGAAAAACTGTTTTTT. Protein product: CASTSSTGTVNEKLFF.

The chain has TRBV5-5 and TRBJ2-5, with TRBD2 as a possible D gene (5 bases). The V gene lost 3 bases and the J gene lost 3 bases, with 18 bases spanning the gap. Germline CDR1 and CDR2: SGHKS and YYEKEE (reference sequence). The CDR3 is 16 residues long. CDR3 region: CASSWPLLGQKETQYF. The CDR3 coding sequence is TGTGCCAGCAGCTGGCCCTTACTAGGGCAAAAAGAGACCCAGTACTTC.

This chain links TRBV7-6 with TRBJ2-1; D unclear. The CDR3 runs to 13 residues. The germline gives CDR1 SGHVS, CDR2 FNYEAQ. Trimming removed 1 base at V and 6 bases at J, with 7 bases between. The CDR3, as DNA: TGTGCCAGCAGCTTAGGCCTAAGCAATGAGCAGTTCTTC. The encoded protein is CASSLGLSNEQFF.

The chain joins TRBV7-3 to TRBJ2-3; D gene unclear. Trimming removed 8 bases from V and 0 bases from J, with 15 bases in between. Germline V gene lookup returns CDR1 SGHTA and CDR2 FQGTGA. CDR3 length: 15 residues. CDR3 sequence: CASATYGGSTDTQYF. For the CDR3, the DNA is TGTGCCAGCGCAACCTACGGCGGTAGCACAGATACGCAGTATTTT.

This chain uses TRBV28 with TRBJ1-5; 7 bases fit TRBD1. The J segment lost 2 bases and the V segment lost 4 bases, leaving 2 bases of the junction unmatched. CDR1 is MDHEN, CDR2 SYDVKM, per germline. This CDR3 has 14 residues. Here the CDR3 reads CASSWGQRNQPQHF. CDR3 DNA sequence: TGTGCCAGCAGTTGGGGACAGCGCAATCAGCCCCAGCATTTT.

The chain joins TRBV5-6 to TRBJ2-7; a possible D gene is TRBD2 (5 bases). The CDR3 runs to 15 residues. Trimming took off 1 base at V and 2 bases at J, with 13 bases between the two ends. Germline V lookup: CDR1 SGHDT, CDR2 YYEEEE. CDR3 in amino acids: CASSLIPSGTYEQYF. In nucleotides, the CDR3 is TGTGCCAGCAGCTTGATACCCTCCGGGACCTACGAGCAGTACTTC.

The J gene is TRBJ2-5, the V gene TRBV7-9; 7 nucleotides agree with TRBD2. V shed 4 bases and J 5 bases; nucleotides not matched to a gene: 7. The CDR3 length is 14 residues. CDR1 and CDR2 from the germline V gene are SEHNR and FQNEAQ (reference sequence). In nucleotides, the CDR3 is TGTGCCAGCAGCTCCCGGGGAGGGGAGGAGACCCAGTACTTC. Encoded protein: CASSSRGGEETQYF.

A single count supports this clone. V gene TRBV5-1 combines with J gene TRBJ2-2; perhaps TRBD1 as D (6 bases). CDR1 is SGHRS, CDR2 YFSETQ, per germline. The CDR3 covers 16 residues. V was shortened by 0 bases and J by 1 base, with 10 bases between the two germline ends. The CDR3 sequence is CASSLDAQGNTGELFF. CDR3 bases: TGCGCCAGCAGCTTGGACGCACAGGGGAACACCGGGGAGCTGTTTTTT.

This clone was seen a few times. The chain has TRBV19 and TRBJ2-1, with 7 bases aligning to TRBD1. Per the germline V gene, CDR1 is LNHDA and CDR2 is SQIVND (reference sequence). J lost 0 bases, V lost 6 bases, and 8 bases had no gene match. This CDR3 has 16 residues. CDR3 nucleotides: TGTGCCAGTAGACTAGGAAGGGGGCGCTCCTACAATGAGCAGTTCTTC. It is translated as CASRLGRGRSYNEQFF.

The DNA for the CDR3 is TGTGCCAGCAGCGTAGGGCCTGGGGCAACCCCCTACGAGCAGTACTTC. Protein sequence: CASSVGPGATPYEQYF. This sequence joins TRBV9 and TRBJ2-7; the D gene is possibly TRBD1 (5 bases). There are 16 residues in the CDR3. CDR1 is SGDLS, CDR2 YYNGEE, per germline. V gave up 0 bases and J gave up 2 bases, with 15 bases separating them.

This clone has only a few counts. The chain couples TRBV5-6 to TRBJ1-5; D perhaps matches TRBD1 (5 bases). CDR3 length equals 16 residues. The germline V gene encodes CDR1 SGHDT and CDR2 YYEEEE. V was pared by 2 bases and J by 5 bases, with 17 bases between. The CDR3, as DNA: TGTGCCAGCAGCTTAACGACGCGGGGCTGGGATCAGCCCCAGCATTTT. Encoded protein: CASSLTTRGWDQPQHF.

The chain employs TRBV29-1 and TRBJ1-1; 7 bases align to TRBD1. CDR1 is SQVTM and CDR2 is ANQGSEA in the germline V gene. With V trimmed by 5 bases and J by 8 bases, 8 bases remained unmatched. The CDR3 is made up of 12 amino acids. The CDR3 DNA reads TGCAGCGTTTTGGGGTCGGACAGGGAAGCTTTCTTT. Translated, it gives CSVLGSDREAFF.

The V call is TRBV7-2, the J call TRBJ2-5, with D unresolved. Germline V gives CDR1 SGHTA, CDR2 FQGNSA. This CDR3 contains 13 residues. Trimming removed 6 bases at V and 5 bases at J, with 13 bases between. In DNA form, the CDR3 reads TGTGCCAGCAGATATGGCCCGTCGGAGACCCAGTACTTC. Amino acids: CASRYGPSETQYF.

The chain carries TRBV28 and TRBJ2-3; 8 nucleotides match TRBD2. J lost 3 bases, V lost 5 bases, and 7 bases had no gene match. Germline V gene sequence: CDR1 MDHEN, CDR2 SYDVKM. The CDR3 runs to 15 residues. CDR3 bases: TGTGCCAGCAGTCCGGGGGGGCCCAGAACAGATACGCAGTATTTT. This encodes CASSPGGPRTDTQYF. Based on the CDR3 plus reference TRBV28 and TRBJ2-3, the full variable domain is DVKVTQSSRYLVKRTGEKVFLECVQDMDHENMFWYRQDPGLGLRLIYFSYDVKMKEKGDIPEGYSVSREKKERFSLILESASTNQTSMYLCASSPGGPRTDTQYFGPGTRLTVL.

This chain uses TRBV6-5 with TRBJ2-5, with 8 bases aligning to TRBD1. The J call may be mistaken, given a closer DNA end match to TRBJ2-7. CDR3 length equals 13 residues. Germline loops: CDR1 MNHEY, CDR2 SVGAGI. The CDR3 coding sequence is TGTGCCAGCGGCCCAGGGGGCGGGTACGAGCAGTACTTC. This translates into CASGPGGGYEQYF.